This TCR beta chain emerged from a study of response to subunit inactivated influenza vaccine listed by TCRdb under 2018. In terms of the full investigation: To follow how T cells responded to a trivalent subunit inactivated influenza vaccine, the researchers relied on deep quantitative profiling of the T cell receptor repertoire.

V was cut back by 5 bases and J by 0 bases, leaving a gap of 14 bases between them. The germline V gene sets CDR1 to SQVTM and CDR2 to ANQGSEA. The CDR3 has 15 amino acids, counting the end cysteine and phenylalanine. Of the read, only the CDR3 DNA is kept; its 45 bases are in frame from base 1. Regarding this clonotype: Its antigen specificity is not known. Base qualities are not at hand, and no much larger clone is one base apart.

Study-wide conclusions, independent of this receptor: The authors proposed that each seasonal influenza vaccination may bring in only a limited number of new T cells.

The method was RT-PCR. The sample was run on an Illumina HiSeq 2500. The public reads were run again by TCRdb, first through fastp at Q25 and then through MiXCR, and only productive beta chains were kept. Every entry covers one CDR3 protein and lists the most common genes and DNA from its rows. The sample records hundreds of thousands of distinct CDR3 sequences, about 25% of which are singletons. Around 2% of the sample goes to the ten largest clones. The rearranged segments are TRBV29-1 and TRBJ2-1; a confident D gene designation cannot be given. The sample consisted of CD4+ T cells sorted from PBMCs, taken roughly 5 days after vaccination. This receptor was taken from a man aged 50 to 59 who received an inactivated influenza vaccine. Donor details come from another sample of the same person, matched by shared clones. The bases are TGCAGCGTTTCCACCCTTGGCGGCTCCTACAATGAGCAGTTCTTC. Its translation reads: CSVSTLGGSYNEQFF.